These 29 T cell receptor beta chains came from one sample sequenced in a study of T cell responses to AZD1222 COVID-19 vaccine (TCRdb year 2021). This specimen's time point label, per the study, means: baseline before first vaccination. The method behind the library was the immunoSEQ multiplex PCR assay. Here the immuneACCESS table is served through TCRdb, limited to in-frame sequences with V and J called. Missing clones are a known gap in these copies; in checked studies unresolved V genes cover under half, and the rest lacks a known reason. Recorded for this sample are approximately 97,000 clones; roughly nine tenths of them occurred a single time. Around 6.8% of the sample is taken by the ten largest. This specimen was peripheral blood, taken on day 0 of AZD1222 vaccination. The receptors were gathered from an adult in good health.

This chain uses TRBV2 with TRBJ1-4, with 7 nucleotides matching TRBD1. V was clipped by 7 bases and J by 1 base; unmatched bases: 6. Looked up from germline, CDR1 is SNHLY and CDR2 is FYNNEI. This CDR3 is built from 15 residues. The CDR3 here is CASNDRELTNEKLFF. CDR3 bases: TGTGCCAGCAACGACAGGGAACTAACTAATGAAAAACTGTTTTTT.

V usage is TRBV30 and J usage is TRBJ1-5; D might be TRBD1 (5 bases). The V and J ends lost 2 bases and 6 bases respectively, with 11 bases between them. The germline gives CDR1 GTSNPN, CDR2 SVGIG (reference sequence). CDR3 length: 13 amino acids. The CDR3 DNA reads TGTGCCTGGAGTCAAACTAGGGGTCAGCCCCAGCATTTT. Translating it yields CAWSQTRGQPQHF.

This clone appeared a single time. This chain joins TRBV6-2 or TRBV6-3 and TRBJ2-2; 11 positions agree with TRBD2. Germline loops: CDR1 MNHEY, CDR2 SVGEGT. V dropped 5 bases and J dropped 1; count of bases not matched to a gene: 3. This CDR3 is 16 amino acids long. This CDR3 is CASSDGTSGNTGELFF. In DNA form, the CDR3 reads TGTGCCAGCAGTGACGGGACTAGCGGGAACACCGGGGAGCTGTTTTTT.

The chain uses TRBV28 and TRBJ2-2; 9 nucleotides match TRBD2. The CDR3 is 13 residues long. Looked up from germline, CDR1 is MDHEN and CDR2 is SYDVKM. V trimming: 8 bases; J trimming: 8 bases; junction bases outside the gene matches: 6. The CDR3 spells CASGAGGRGELFF. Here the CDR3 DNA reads TGTGCCAGCGGGGCGGGAGGGCGAGGGGAGCTGTTTTTT.

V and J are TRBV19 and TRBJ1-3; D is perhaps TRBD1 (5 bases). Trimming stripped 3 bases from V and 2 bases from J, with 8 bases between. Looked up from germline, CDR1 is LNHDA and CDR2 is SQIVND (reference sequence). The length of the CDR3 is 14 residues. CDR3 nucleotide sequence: TGTGCCAGTAGTATTTCAGGGACTGGAAACACCATATATTTT. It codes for CASSISGTGNTIYF.

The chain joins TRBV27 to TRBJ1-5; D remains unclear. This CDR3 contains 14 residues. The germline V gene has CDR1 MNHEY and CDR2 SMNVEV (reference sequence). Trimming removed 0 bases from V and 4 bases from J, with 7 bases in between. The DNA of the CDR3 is TGTGCCAGCAGTTTATCGTCACGGAATCAGCCCCAGCATTTT. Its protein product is CASSLSSRNQPQHF.

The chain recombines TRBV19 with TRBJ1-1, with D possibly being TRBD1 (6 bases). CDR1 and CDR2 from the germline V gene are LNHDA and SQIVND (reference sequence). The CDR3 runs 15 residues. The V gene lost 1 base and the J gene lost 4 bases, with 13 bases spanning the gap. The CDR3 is CASSIGGGLGTEAFF. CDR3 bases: TGTGCCAGTAGTATAGGGGGGGGCCTGGGCACTGAAGCTTTCTTT.

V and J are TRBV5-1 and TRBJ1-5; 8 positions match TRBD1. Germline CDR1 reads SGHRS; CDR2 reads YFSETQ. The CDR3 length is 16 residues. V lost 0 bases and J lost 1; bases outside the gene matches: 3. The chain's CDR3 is CASSLVAGGSNQPQHF. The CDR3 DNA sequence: TGCGCCAGCAGCTTGGTCGCAGGGGGCAGCAATCAGCCCCAGCATTTT.

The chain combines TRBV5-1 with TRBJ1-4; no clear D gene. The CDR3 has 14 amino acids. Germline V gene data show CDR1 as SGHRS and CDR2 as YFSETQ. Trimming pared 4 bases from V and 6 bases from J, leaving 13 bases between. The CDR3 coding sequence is TGCGCCAGCAGCCCCACCGGGCCGTATGAAAAACTGTTTTTT. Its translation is CASSPTGPYEKLFF.

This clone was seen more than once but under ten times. DNA for the CDR3: TGTGCCAGCGGCCGCGACGGACAGATTAATTCACCCCTCCACTTT. As protein: CASGRDGQINSPLHF. The chain employs TRBV7-3 and TRBJ1-6; tentatively, D is TRBD1 (6 bases). Germline V CDR1 and CDR2: SGHTA, FQGTGA. The V end was cut by 8 bases, the J end by 6 bases, with 17 bases between. The CDR3 runs to 15 residues.

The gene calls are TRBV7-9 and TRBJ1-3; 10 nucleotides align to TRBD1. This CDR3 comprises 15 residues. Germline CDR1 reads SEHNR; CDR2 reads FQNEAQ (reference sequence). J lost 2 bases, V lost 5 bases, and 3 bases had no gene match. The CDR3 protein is CASSLGTGAGNTIYF. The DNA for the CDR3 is TGTGCCAGCAGCCTAGGGACAGGGGCTGGAAACACCATATATTTT.

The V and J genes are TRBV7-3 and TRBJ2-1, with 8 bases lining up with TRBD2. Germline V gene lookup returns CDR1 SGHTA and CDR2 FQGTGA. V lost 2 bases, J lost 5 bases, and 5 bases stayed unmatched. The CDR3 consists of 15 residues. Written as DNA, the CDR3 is TGTGCCAGCAGCTTAGCGGGGGGACCCAACAATGAGCAGTTCTTC. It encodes CASSLAGGPNNEQFF.

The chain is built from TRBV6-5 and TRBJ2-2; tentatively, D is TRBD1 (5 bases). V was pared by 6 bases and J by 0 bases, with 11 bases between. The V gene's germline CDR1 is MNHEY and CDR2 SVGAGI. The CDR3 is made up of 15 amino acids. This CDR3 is CASRTTATNTGELFF. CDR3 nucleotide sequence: TGTGCCAGCAGGACGACAGCCACGAACACCGGGGAGCTGTTTTTT.

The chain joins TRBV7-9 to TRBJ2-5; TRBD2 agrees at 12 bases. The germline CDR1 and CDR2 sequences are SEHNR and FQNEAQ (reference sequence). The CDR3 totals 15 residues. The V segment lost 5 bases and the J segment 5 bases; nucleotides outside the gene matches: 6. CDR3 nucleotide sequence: TGTGCCAGCAGCCCCGGACTAGCGGGAATGGAGACCCAGTACTTC. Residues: CASSPGLAGMETQYF.

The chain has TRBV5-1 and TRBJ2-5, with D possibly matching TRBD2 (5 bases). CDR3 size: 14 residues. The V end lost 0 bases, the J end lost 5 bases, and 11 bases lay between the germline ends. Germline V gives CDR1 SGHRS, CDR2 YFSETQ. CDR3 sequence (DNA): TGCGCCAGCAGCTTGGCGGCAGGCGGGGAGACCCAGTACTTC. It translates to CASSLAAGGETQYF. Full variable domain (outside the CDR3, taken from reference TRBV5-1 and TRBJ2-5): KAGVTQTPRYLIKTRGQQVTLSCSPISGHRSVSWYQQTPGQGLQFLFEYFSETQRNKGNFPGRFSGRQFSNSRSEMNVSTLELGDSALYLCASSLAAGGETQYFGPGTRLLVL.

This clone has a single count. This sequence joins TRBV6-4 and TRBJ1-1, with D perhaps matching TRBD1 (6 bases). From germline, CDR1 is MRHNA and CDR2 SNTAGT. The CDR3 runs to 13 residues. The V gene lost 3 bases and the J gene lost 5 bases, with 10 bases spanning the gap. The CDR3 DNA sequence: TGTGCCAGCAGTGAAGAGGGGGGAACTGAAGCTTTCTTT. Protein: CASSEEGGTEAFF.

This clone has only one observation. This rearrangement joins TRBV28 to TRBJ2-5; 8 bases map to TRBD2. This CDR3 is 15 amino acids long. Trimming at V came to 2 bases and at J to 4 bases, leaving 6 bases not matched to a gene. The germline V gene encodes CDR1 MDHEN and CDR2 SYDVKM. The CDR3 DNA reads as TGTGCCAGCAGTTTACCTCGGGGGGGAGGAGAGACCCAGTACTTC. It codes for CASSLPRGGGETQYF. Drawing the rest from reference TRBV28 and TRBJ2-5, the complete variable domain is DVKVTQSSRYLVKRTGEKVFLECVQDMDHENMFWYRQDPGLGLRLIYFSYDVKMKEKGDIPEGYSVSREKKERFSLILESASTNQTSMYLCASSLPRGGGETQYFGPGTRLLVL.

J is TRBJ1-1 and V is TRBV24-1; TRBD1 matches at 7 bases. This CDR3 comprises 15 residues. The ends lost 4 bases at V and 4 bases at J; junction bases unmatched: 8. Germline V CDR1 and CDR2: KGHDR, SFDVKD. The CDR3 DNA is TGTGCCACCAGTGACGCTGACAGGGCGGGCACTGAAGCTTTCTTT. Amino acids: CATSDADRAGTEAFF.

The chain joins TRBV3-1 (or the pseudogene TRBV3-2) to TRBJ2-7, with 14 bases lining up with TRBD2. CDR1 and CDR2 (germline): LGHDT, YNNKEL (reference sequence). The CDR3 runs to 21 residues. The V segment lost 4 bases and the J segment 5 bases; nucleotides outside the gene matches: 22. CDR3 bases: TGTGCCAGCAGCCTTCTGGGACAGACCTGGGGACTAGCGGGAGTTTTTAACGAGCAGTACTTC. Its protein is CASSLLGQTWGLAGVFNEQYF.

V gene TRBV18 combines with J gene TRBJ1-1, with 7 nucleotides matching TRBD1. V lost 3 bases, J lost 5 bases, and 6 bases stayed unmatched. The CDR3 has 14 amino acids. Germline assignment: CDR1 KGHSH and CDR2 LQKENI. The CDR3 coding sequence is TGTGCCAGCTCACCTACAGGGGCGGAGACTGAAGCTTTCTTT. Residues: CASSPTGAETEAFF.

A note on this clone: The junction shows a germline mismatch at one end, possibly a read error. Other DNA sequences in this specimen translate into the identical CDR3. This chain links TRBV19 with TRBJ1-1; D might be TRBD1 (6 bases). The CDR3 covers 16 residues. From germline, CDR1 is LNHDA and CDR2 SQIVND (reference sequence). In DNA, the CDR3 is TGCGCCAGTAGTGTGAACGGACAGCGTCTGGGCACTGAAGCTTTCTTT. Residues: CASSVNGQRLGTEAFF. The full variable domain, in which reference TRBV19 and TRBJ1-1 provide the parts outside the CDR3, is DGGITQSPKYLFRKEGQNVTLSCEQNLNHDAMYWYRQDPGQGLRLIYYSQIVNDFQKGDIAEGYSVSREKKESFPLTVTSAQKNPTAFYLCASSVNGQRLGTEAFFGQGTRLTVV.

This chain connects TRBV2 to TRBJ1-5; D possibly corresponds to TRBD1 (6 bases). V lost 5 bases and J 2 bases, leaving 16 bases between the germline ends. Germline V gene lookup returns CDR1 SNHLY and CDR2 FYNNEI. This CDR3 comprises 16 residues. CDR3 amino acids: CASSLPLAGGNQPQHF. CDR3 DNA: TGTGCCAGCAGTCTTCCCCTAGCAGGGGGCAATCAGCCCCAGCATTTT. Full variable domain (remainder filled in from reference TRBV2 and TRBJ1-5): EPEVTQTPSHQVTQMGQEVILRCVPISNHLYFYWYRQILGQKVEFLVSFYNNEISEKSEIFDDQFSVERPDGSNFTLKIRSTKLEDSAMYFCASSLPLAGGNQPQHFGDGTRLSIL.

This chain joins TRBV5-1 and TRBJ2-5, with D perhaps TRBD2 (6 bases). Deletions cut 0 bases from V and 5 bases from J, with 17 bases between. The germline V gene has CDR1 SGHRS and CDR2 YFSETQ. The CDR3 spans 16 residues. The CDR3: CASSLVGGDLRETQYF. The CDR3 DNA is TGCGCCAGCAGCTTGGTGGGGGGAGATCTTAGGGAGACCCAGTACTTC.

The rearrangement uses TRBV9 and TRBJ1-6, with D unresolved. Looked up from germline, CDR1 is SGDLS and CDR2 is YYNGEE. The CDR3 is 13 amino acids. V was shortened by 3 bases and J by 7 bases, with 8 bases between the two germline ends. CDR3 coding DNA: TGTGCCAGCAGCGCCGTGGGGAATTCACCCCTCCACTTT. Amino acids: CASSAVGNSPLHF.

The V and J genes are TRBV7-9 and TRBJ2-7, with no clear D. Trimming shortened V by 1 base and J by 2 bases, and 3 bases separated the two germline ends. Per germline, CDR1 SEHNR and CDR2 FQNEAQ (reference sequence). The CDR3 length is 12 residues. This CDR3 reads CASSLGTYEQYF. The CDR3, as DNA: TGTGCCAGCAGCTTAGGGACCTACGAGCAGTACTTC.

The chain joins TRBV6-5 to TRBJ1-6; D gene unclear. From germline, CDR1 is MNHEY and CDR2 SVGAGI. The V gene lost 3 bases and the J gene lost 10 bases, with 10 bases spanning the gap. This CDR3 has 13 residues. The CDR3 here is CASSYLRESPLHF. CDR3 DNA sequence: TGTGCCAGCAGTTATCTCCGGGAGTCACCCCTCCACTTT.

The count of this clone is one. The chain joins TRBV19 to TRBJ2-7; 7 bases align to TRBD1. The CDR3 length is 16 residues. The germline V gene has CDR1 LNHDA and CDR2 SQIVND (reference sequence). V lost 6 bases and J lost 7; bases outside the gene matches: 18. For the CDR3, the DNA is TGTGCCAGTAGCCTCTCACACAGGGGCGGGTCGCGGGAGCAGTACTTC. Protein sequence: CASSLSHRGGSREQYF.

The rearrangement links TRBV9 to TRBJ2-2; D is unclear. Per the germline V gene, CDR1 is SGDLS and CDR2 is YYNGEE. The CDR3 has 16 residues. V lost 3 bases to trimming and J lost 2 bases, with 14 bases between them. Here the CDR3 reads CASSAPYTDNTGELFF. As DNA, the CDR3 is TGTGCCAGCAGCGCCCCCTACACTGATAACACCGGGGAGCTGTTTTTT.

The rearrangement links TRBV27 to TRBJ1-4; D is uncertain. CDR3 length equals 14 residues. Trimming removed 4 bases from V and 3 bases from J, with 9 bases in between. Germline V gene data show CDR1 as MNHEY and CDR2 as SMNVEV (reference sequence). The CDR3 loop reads CASSWSGPNEKLFF. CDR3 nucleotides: TGTGCCAGCAGTTGGTCAGGTCCTAATGAAAAACTGTTTTTT.